This passage covers 28 T cell receptor beta chains from one sample sequenced in a study of beta chain features in type 1 diabetes. These receptors' targets are unknown. Every bit of the isolated RNA underwent reverse transcription, so sequencing read expressed TCRB transcripts. The table came from immunoSEQ multiplex PCR; TCRdb's copy has only in-frame clones and leaves some out. The data show 250,000 to 350,000 clones, about 15% seen once. Whole-study findings and limits: There was a moderate but significant shortening of TCRB CDR3s in all four CD4+ subsets of Type 1 diabetes patients.

Sequenced sample: naive CD4+ T cells from blood. Every receptor here comes from a man younger than 35 with type 1 diabetes.

This clone was seen a handful of times. V and J are TRBV7-2 and TRBJ2-2, with D maybe TRBD2 (6 bases). Trimming cost V 5 bases and J 7 bases, with 17 bases left between them. Germline assignment: CDR1 SGHTA and CDR2 FQGNSA. The CDR3 sequence is 15 residues long. CDR3 sequence reads: CASSDGTPFVGELFF. For the CDR3, the DNA is TGTGCCAGCAGCGACGGGACTCCCTTCGTCGGGGAGCTGTTTTTT.

This clone came up a few times. The sample contains more than one DNA sequence encoding this CDR3. V gene TRBV5-4 combines with J gene TRBJ2-5; 10 positions match TRBD1. Per the germline V gene, CDR1 is SGHNT and CDR2 is YYREEE (reference sequence). The J segment lost 2 bases and the V segment lost 4 bases, leaving 2 bases of the junction unmatched. The CDR3 covers 14 residues. CDR3 DNA sequence: TGTGCCAGCAGCCAGGGACAGGGGCAAGAGACCCAGTACTTC. Protein: CASSQGQGQETQYF. The whole variable domain, remainder taken from reference TRBV5-4 and TRBJ2-5, is ETGVTQSPTHLIKTRGQQVTLRCSSQSGHNTVSWYQQALGQGPQFIFQYYREEENGRGNFPPRFSGLQFPNYSSELNVNALELDDSALYLCASSQGQGQETQYFGPGTRLLVL.

The rearrangement uses TRBV7-2 and TRBJ2-1; D not resolved. Germline V gene sequence: CDR1 SGHTA, CDR2 FQGNSA. CDR3 size: 12 residues. Trimming cost V 4 bases and J 12 bases, with 13 bases left between them. CDR3 DNA: TGTGCCAGCAGCTACTTAAATCGTGGGCAGTTCTTC. This gives the protein CASSYLNRGQFF.

Only a few counts were recorded for this clone. The genes are TRBV15 and TRBJ2-5; perhaps TRBD2 as D (5 bases). CDR3 length equals 14 residues. The germline V gene has CDR1 LNHNV and CDR2 YYDKDF (reference sequence). Trimming cost V 8 bases and J 3 bases, with 16 bases left between them. The CDR3 loop reads CATGLRHVEETQYF. The CDR3 DNA sequence: TGTGCCACCGGACTTCGGCACGTTGAAGAGACCCAGTACTTC.

There are a few counts of this clone. The chain uses TRBV2 and TRBJ1-2; TRBD1 matches at 9 bases. Germline V gene sequence: CDR1 SNHLY, CDR2 FYNNEI. This CDR3 comprises 13 residues. The J segment lost 7 bases and the V segment lost 5 bases, leaving 5 bases of the junction unmatched. CDR3: CASSTGTGSGYTF. The CDR3 nucleotides read TGTGCCAGCAGTACCGGGACAGGGAGTGGCTACACCTTC.

The chain combines TRBV30 with TRBJ2-2; 8 positions agree with TRBD2. V was pared by 3 bases and J by 8 bases, with 5 bases of the junction left unmatched. The CDR3 is 13 residues long. CDR1 is GTSNPN and CDR2 is SVGIG in the germline V gene (reference sequence). Written as DNA, the CDR3 is TGTGCCTGGAGGAGCGGGAGTATGGGGGAGCTGTTTTTT. Its protein product is CAWRSGSMGELFF.

There are a few counts of this clone. The chain carries TRBV15 and TRBJ2-3; 7 bases are a match to TRBD2. J lost 4 bases, V lost 0 bases, and 7 bases had no gene match. Germline-derived CDR1 and CDR2 are LNHNV and YYDKDF (reference sequence). CDR3 length equals 16 residues. CDR3 loop: CATSREYAGVPDTQYF. DNA of the CDR3: TGTGCCACCAGCAGAGAATATGCGGGGGTCCCAGATACGCAGTATTTT.

This chain joins TRBV2 and TRBJ1-1; possibly TRBD1 for D (5 bases). Germline V gives CDR1 SNHLY, CDR2 FYNNEI. The CDR3 totals 13 residues. V was clipped by 4 bases and J by 5 bases, with 11 bases between them. This CDR3 is CASSVGGVTEAFF. CDR3 bases: TGTGCCAGCAGTGTGGGGGGGGTAACTGAAGCTTTCTTT.

This rearrangement joins TRBV7-2 to TRBJ2-1; D not certain. The germline CDR1 and CDR2 sequences are SGHTA and FQGNSA. This CDR3 has 14 residues. The V gene lost 3 bases and the J gene lost 5 bases, with 11 bases spanning the gap. The CDR3 coding sequence is TGTGCCAGCAGCTTGGGCAGCCATAACAATGAGCAGTTCTTC. The encoded protein is CASSLGSHNNEQFF.

The J gene is TRBJ1-2, the V gene TRBV27; possibly TRBD1 for D (5 bases). CDR3 length: 12 residues. V lost 6 bases and J 7 bases, leaving 12 bases between the germline ends. Germline CDR1 is MNHEY and CDR2 is SMNVEV (reference sequence). CDR3 sequence: CASSLRGTGYTF. In DNA, the CDR3 is TGTGCCAGCAGCCTTCGGGGGACTGGCTACACCTTC.

This clone was seen only a few times. V and J are TRBV7-2 and TRBJ2-1, with 9 nucleotides matching TRBD1. Germline-derived CDR1 and CDR2 are SGHTA and FQGNSA. This CDR3 has 15 residues. J lost 8 bases, V lost 5 bases, and 10 bases had no gene match. CDR3 in DNA: TGTGCCAGCAGCAGAAAAGGGACAGGGAACGATGAGCAGTTCTTC. Its protein is CASSRKGTGNDEQFF.

This clone was counted a few times. This chain links TRBV19 with TRBJ1-1; a possible D gene is TRBD1 (6 bases). V gave up 2 bases and J gave up 5 bases, with 12 bases separating them. The CDR3 length is 14 residues. Germline V gene lookup returns CDR1 LNHDA and CDR2 SQIVND (reference sequence). The CDR3 nucleotides read TGTGCCAGTAGTATAACAGGGCTGAGGACTGAAGCTTTCTTT. Translating gives CASSITGLRTEAFF.

The V and J genes are TRBV7-2 and TRBJ1-1; D perhaps matches TRBD1 (6 bases). The germline V gene encodes CDR1 SGHTA and CDR2 FQGNSA. CDR3 length equals 13 residues. The V end was cut by 5 bases, the J end by 4 bases, with 11 bases between. The CDR3 coding sequence is TGTGCCAGCAGCAAACAGGGACCCACTGAAGCTTTCTTT. It yields the protein CASSKQGPTEAFF. Full variable domain (remainder filled in from reference TRBV7-2 and TRBJ1-1): GAGVSQSPSNKVTEKGKDVELRCDPISGHTALYWYRQSLGQGLEFLIYFQGNSAPDKSGLPSDRFSAERTGGSVSTLTIQRTQQEDSAVYLCASSKQGPTEAFFGQGTRLTVV.

This clone showed up just a few times. This chain joins TRBV7-9 and TRBJ2-2; D is unresolved. The CDR3 loop spans 11 amino acids. Germline V lookup: CDR1 SEHNR, CDR2 FQNEAQ (reference sequence). The V end lost 5 bases, the J end lost 7 bases, and 5 bases lay between the germline ends. The CDR3 protein is CASSPGGELFF. DNA of the CDR3: TGTGCCAGCAGCCCCGGCGGGGAGCTGTTTTTT.

This clone was observed a few times. The chain employs TRBV5-4 and TRBJ2-5; 11 bases are shared with TRBD2. V gave up 0 bases and J gave up 4 bases; unmatched junction bases: 5. The V gene's germline CDR1 is SGHNT and CDR2 YYREEE (reference sequence). CDR3 length: 16 amino acids. The CDR3 DNA reads TGTGCCAGCAGCTTGGAGGCTAGCGGGAGGCGAGAGACCCAGTACTTC. Amino acid sequence: CASSLEASGRRETQYF.

In its sample, this clone was seen a few times. The V and J genes are TRBV7-9 and TRBJ1-1; D not resolved. The CDR3 is 16 residues long. Between the trimmed V and J ends, which lost 5 bases and 6 bases, there was a span of 22 bases. Germline loops: CDR1 SEHNR, CDR2 FQNEAQ (reference sequence). CDR3 bases: TGTGCCAGCAGCGGGAGAGATGGACCATCCGGCCCTGAAGCTTTCTTT. Its protein is CASSGRDGPSGPEAFF.

This chain connects TRBV28 to TRBJ2-1; maybe TRBD2 (5 bases). Per germline, CDR1 MDHEN and CDR2 SYDVKM. The CDR3 consists of 16 residues. V was cut by 4 bases and J by 4 bases, with 17 bases left in between. CDR3 loop: CASSSAGVRFYNEQFF. The DNA of the CDR3 is TGTGCCAGCAGTTCAGCCGGGGTCCGCTTTTACAATGAGCAGTTCTTC.

V is TRBV6-6 and J is TRBJ1-5; D unclear. V lost 6 bases and J lost 1, with 4 bases in between. The CDR3 length is 12 residues. Germline-derived CDR1 and CDR2 are MNHNY and SVGAGI (reference sequence). In nucleotides, the CDR3 is TGTGCCAGCAGACAGAGCAATCAGCCCCAGCATTTT. It codes for CASRQSNQPQHF.

This clone was seen a handful of times. This chain uses TRBV7-9 with TRBJ2-7, with 9 bases fitting TRBD2. Germline V gene data show CDR1 as SEHNR and CDR2 as FQNEAQ (reference sequence). The CDR3 is made up of 15 amino acids. The V and J ends lost 0 bases and 5 bases, in that order; junction bases with no gene match: 5. The CDR3 DNA is TGTGCCAGCAGCTTAGCGGGGACTAGCCTAGACGAGCAGTACTTC. Protein product: CASSLAGTSLDEQYF.

This chain links TRBV14 with TRBJ2-7; D not resolved. CDR1 and CDR2 from the germline V gene are SGHDN and FVKESK. The CDR3 sequence is 14 residues long. Trimming left V 4 bases short and J 6 bases short, with 16 bases between. The chain's CDR3 is CASSPLGDSPEQYF. The CDR3 DNA follows: TGTGCCAGCAGCCCCCTAGGAGATAGTCCCGAGCAGTACTTC.

The chain combines TRBV4-2 with TRBJ2-7; possible D gene TRBD2, 6 bases. Germline loops: CDR1 LGHNA, CDR2 YNFKEQ. CDR3 length equals 16 residues. Trimming shortened V by 4 bases and J by 2 bases, and 18 bases separated the two germline ends. CDR3 sequence (DNA): TGTGCCAGCAGCCCCGCTGTGGGGACTTCGACCTACGAGCAGTACTTC. Translating it yields CASSPAVGTSTYEQYF.

The chain couples TRBV28 to TRBJ2-7, with D possibly matching TRBD1 (6 bases). The germline gives CDR1 MDHEN, CDR2 SYDVKM. There are 16 residues in the CDR3. The V gene lost 3 bases and the J gene lost 0 bases, with 15 bases spanning the gap. The CDR3 DNA is TGTGCCAGCAGTTTTGAAGAGGGGGTTAACTCCTACGAGCAGTACTTC. Translated: CASSFEEGVNSYEQYF.

The chain joins TRBV7-2 to TRBJ2-1, with D possibly matching TRBD2 (6 bases). With 5 bases removed from V and 7 bases from J, the gap between germline ends came to 12 bases. Per germline, CDR1 SGHTA and CDR2 FQGNSA. CDR3 length equals 13 residues. As DNA, the CDR3 is TGTGCCAGCAGCCCGGGGAGGCCGAATGAGCAGTTCTTC. Amino acid sequence: CASSPGRPNEQFF.

This clone showed up just a few times. The gene calls are TRBV28 and TRBJ1-5, with D unclear. V dropped 8 bases and J dropped 5 bases, with 7 bases sitting between them. The CDR3 consists of 11 residues. Per germline, CDR1 MDHEN and CDR2 SYDVKM. CDR3: CASSAYQPQHF. The CDR3, as DNA: TGTGCCAGCTCCGCGTATCAGCCCCAGCATTTT.

The sample holds a few counts of this clone. The chain joins TRBV29-1 to TRBJ2-2; 15 bases line up with TRBD2. CDR1 and CDR2 (germline): SQVTM, ANQGSEA. The V and J ends lost 7 bases and 3 bases, in that order; junction bases with no gene match: 6. CDR3 length: 16 residues. CDR3 in amino acids: CSGRGLAGGHTGELFF. The DNA for the CDR3 is TGCAGCGGGAGGGGACTAGCGGGAGGTCACACCGGGGAGCTGTTTTTT.

This clone showed up just a few times. The CDR3 sequence is CASGGSGELFF. CDR3 bases: TGTGCCAGTGGAGGGTCCGGGGAGCTGTTTTTT. This chain joins TRBV19 and TRBJ2-2; D is possibly TRBD2 (6 bases). Germline V gene data show CDR1 as LNHDA and CDR2 as SQIVND (reference sequence). The CDR3 has 11 residues. Trimming took off 8 bases at V and 6 bases at J, with 7 bases between the two ends. The variable domain in full, completed from reference TRBV19 and TRBJ2-2, reads DGGITQSPKYLFRKEGQNVTLSCEQNLNHDAMYWYRQDPGQGLRLIYYSQIVNDFQKGDIAEGYSVSREKKESFPLTVTSAQKNPTAFYLCASGGSGELFFGEGSRLTVL.

The chain joins TRBV6-1 to TRBJ2-3; D uncertain. Trimming removed 6 bases from V and 1 base from J, with 5 bases in between. Germline CDR1 MNHNS, CDR2 SASEGT. CDR3 length: 12 residues. DNA of the CDR3: TGTGCCAGCAGGGAGCGCACAGATACGCAGTATTTT. Its protein is CASRERTDTQYF.

The chain is built from TRBV18 and TRBJ1-1; D is unresolved. V lost 1 base, J lost 0 bases, and 3 bases lay in between. Per germline, CDR1 KGHSH and CDR2 LQKENI. The CDR3 spans 13 residues. The CDR3: CASSPHMNTEAFF. The CDR3 DNA reads TGTGCCAGCTCACCACACATGAACACTGAAGCTTTCTTT.